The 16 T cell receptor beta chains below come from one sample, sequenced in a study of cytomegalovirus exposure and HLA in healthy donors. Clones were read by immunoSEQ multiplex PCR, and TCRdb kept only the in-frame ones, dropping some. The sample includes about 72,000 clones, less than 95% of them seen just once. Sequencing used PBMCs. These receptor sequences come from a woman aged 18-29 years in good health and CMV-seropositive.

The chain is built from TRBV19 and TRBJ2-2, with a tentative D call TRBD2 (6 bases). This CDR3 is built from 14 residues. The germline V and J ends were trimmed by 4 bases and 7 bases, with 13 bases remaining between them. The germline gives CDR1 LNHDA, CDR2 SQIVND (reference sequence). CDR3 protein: CASSRTGVIGELFF. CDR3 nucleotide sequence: TGTGCCAGTAGTAGGACGGGAGTAATCGGGGAGCTGTTTTTT.

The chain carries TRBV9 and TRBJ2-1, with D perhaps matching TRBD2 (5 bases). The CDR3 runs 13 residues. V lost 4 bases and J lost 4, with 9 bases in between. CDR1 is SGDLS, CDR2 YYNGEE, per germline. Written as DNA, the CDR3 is TGTGCCAGCAGCATCACGGGGTACAATGAGCAGTTCTTC. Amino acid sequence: CASSITGYNEQFF. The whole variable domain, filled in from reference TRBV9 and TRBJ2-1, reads DSGVTQTPKHLITATGQRVTLRCSPRSGDLSVYWYQQSLDQGLQFLIQYYNGEERAKGNILERFSAQQFPDLHSELNLSSLELGDSALYFCASSITGYNEQFFGPGTRLTVL.

The CDR3 loop reads CASSLARDSQETQYF. The CDR3 DNA follows: TGTGCCAGCAGCTTAGCCAGGGACAGTCAAGAGACCCAGTACTTC. J is TRBJ2-5 and V is TRBV9; TRBD1 aligns across 7 bases. V shed 4 bases and J 2 bases; nucleotides not matched to a gene: 8. This CDR3 is 15 amino acids long. CDR1 and CDR2 from the germline V gene are SGDLS and YYNGEE.

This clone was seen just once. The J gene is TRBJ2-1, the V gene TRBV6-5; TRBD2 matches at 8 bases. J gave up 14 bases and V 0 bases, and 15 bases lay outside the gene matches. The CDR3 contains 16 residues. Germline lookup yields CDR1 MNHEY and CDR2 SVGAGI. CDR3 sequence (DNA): TGTGCCAGCAGTTACTCAGCAGCGTGGCGGGGGGCGCAGGAGTTCTTC. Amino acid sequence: CASSYSAAWRGAQEFF.

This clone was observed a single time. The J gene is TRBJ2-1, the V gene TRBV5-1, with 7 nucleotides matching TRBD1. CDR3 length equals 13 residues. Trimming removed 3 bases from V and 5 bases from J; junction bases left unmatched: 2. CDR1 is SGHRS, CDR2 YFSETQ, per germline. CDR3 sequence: CASSWTGNNEQFF. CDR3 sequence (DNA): TGCGCCAGCAGCTGGACAGGTAACAATGAGCAGTTCTTC.

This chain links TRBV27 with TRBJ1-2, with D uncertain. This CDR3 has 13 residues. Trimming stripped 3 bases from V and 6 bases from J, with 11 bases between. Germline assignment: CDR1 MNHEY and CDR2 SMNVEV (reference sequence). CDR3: CASSFRTMDGYTF. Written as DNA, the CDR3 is TGTGCCAGCAGTTTTAGAACTATGGATGGCTACACCTTC.

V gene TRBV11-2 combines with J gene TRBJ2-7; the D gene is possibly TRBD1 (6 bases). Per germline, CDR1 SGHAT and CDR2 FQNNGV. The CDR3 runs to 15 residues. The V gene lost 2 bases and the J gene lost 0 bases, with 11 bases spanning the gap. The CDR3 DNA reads TGTGCCAGCAGCTTACAGGGGTTAAGCTCCTACGAGCAGTACTTC. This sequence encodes CASSLQGLSSYEQYF. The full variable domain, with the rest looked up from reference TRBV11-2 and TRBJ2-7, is EAGVAQSPRYKIIEKRQSVAFWCNPISGHATLYWYQQILGQGPKLLIQFQNNGVVDDSQLPKDRFSAERLKGVDSTLKIQPAKLEDSAVYLCASSLQGLSSYEQYFGPGTRLTVT.

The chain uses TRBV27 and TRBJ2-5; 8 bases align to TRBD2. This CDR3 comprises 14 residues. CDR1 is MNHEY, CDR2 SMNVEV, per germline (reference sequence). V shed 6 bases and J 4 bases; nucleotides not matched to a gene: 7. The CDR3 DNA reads TGTGCCAGCAGCCCCCCAGGACTAGCAGAGACCCAGTACTTC. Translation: CASSPPGLAETQYF.

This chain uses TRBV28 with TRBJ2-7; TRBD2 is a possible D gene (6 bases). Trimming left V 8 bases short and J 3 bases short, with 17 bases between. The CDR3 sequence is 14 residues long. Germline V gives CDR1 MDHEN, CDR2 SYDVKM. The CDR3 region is CASGPRDWIYEQYF. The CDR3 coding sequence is TGTGCCAGCGGACCACGGGACTGGATCTACGAGCAGTACTTC.

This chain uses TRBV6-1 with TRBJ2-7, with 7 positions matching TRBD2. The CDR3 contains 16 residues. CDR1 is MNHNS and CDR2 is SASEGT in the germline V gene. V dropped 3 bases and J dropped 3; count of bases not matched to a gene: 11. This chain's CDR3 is CASSETQGGQIYEQYF. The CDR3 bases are TGTGCCAGCAGTGAGACCCAGGGAGGGCAGATCTACGAGCAGTACTTC.

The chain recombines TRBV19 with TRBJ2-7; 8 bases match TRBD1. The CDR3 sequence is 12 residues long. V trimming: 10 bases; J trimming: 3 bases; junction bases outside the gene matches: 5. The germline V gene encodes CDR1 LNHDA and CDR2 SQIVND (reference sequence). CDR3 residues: CATGTGRYEQYF. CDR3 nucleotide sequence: TGTGCCACCGGGACAGGTCGCTACGAGCAGTACTTC.

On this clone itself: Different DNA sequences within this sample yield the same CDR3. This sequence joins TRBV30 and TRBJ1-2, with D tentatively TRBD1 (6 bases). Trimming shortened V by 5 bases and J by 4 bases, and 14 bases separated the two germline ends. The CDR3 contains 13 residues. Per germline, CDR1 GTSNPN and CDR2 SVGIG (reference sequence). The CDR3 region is CAWHRDRPYGYTF. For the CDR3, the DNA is TGTGCCTGGCACCGTGACAGGCCCTATGGCTACACCTTC.

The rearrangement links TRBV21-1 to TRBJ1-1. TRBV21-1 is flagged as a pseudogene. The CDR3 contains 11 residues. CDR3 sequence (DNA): TGTGCCAGCATCCCTAACACTGAAGCTTTCTTT. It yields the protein CASIPNTEAFF.

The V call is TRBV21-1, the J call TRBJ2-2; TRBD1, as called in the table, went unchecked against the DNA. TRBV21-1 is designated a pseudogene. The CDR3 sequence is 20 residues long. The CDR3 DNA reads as TGTGCCAGCAGGCCGGATGTCGGTGGGGAAGGACAGGTGATTGTCGGGGAGCTGTTTTTT. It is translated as CASRPDVGGEGQVIVGELFF.

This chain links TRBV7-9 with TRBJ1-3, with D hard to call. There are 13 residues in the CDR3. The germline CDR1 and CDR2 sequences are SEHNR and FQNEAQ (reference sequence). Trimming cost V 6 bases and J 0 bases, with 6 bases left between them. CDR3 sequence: CASSYPSGNTIYF. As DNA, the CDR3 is TGTGCCAGCAGTTATCCCTCTGGAAACACCATATATTTT.

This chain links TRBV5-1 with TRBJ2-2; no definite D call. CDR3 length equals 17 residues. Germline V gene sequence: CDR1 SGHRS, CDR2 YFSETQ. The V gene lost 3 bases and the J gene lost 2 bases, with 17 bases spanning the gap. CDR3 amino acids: CASSSTSLLVNTGELFF. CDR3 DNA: TGCGCCAGCAGCTCCACCTCACTTTTAGTCAACACCGGGGAGCTGTTTTTT.